This TCR beta chain appears in the sequencing data of a study of blood T cell repertoires in COVID-19. On the study more broadly: From the United States, Italy and Spain came samples of acute and convalescent COVID-19.

The V end was cut by 7 bases, the J end by 3 bases, with 15 bases between. Per the germline V gene, CDR1 is MNHNY and CDR2 is SVGAGI (reference sequence). This CDR3 has 14 residues. In the source study's methods: Nucleated cell counts were estimated from reference gene primer amplification. Assay used: immunoSEQ multiplex PCR; TCRdb lists only in-frame clones, some missing. V and J calls plus clone size are reproduced from that table; the DNA served to infer D and trimming. Here the sample spans some 200,000 clones, 84% being singletons. The specimen sequenced was peripheral blood. This TCR was sampled from an elderly woman with active or convalescent COVID-19. This rearrangement joins TRBV6-6 to TRBJ1-1; D is unresolved. The CDR3, as DNA: TGTGCCAGCACGAGACAAATAATTGACACTGAAGCTTTCTTT. It is translated as CASTRQIIDTEAFF.